These T cell receptor beta chains were read from a single sample in a study of low-dose radiotherapy and immunotherapy resistance in tumors. Via MiXCR, TCRdb re-called the reads, giving one row per CDR3 protein. The table shows roughly 100,000 distinct CDR3 sequences, with roughly 20% occurring only once. This specimen was PBMCs, taken after low-dose radiotherapy plus immunotherapy. These receptors were taken from a female donor with ovarian cancer. Both conserved end residues are part of each CDR3. Each record gives: D gene, clone size, V gene, J gene, CDR3 DNA, CDR3 protein. D genes are given only for firm matches. A row's size may be missing; if present it is once, few, many or a size class.

d_gene: NA; abundance: many; v_gene: TRBV3-1; j_gene: TRBJ2-5; CDR3nt: TGTGCCAGCAGCCACTGGCACAGACAAGAGACCCAGTACTTC; CDR3aa: CASSHWHRQETQYF
d_gene: NA; abundance: many; v_gene: TRBV5-1; j_gene: TRBJ2-3; CDR3nt: TGCGCCAGCAGCCCACGTCCCTTTGGCACAGATACGCAGTATTTT; CDR3aa: CASSPRPFGTDTQYF
d_gene: TRBD1; abundance: many; v_gene: TRBV28; j_gene: TRBJ2-1; CDR3nt: TGTGCCAGCAGTTCCATATGGGGGGACAGGCCGAACAATGAGCAGTTCTTC; CDR3aa: CASSSIWGDRPNNEQFF
d_gene: TRBD1; abundance: many; v_gene: TRBV19; j_gene: TRBJ1-2; CDR3nt: TGTGCCAGTAGTATTTACAGGGGGTCTAACTATGGCTACACCTTC; CDR3aa: CASSIYRGSNYGYTF
d_gene: TRBD1; abundance: many; v_gene: TRBV3-1; j_gene: TRBJ1-6; CDR3nt: TGTGCCAGTTCGACAGGGGGCAGTAATTCACCCCTCCACTTT; CDR3aa: CASSTGGSNSPLHF
d_gene: TRBD1; abundance: many; v_gene: TRBV11-1; j_gene: TRBJ2-7; CDR3nt: TGTGCCAGCAGCACCCTGACAGGGTACTACGAGCAGTACTTC; CDR3aa: CASSTLTGYYEQYF
d_gene: NA; abundance: NA; v_gene: TRBV5-1; j_gene: TRBJ1-1; CDR3nt: TGCGCCAGCAGCTTGGGACGAGGGGGGCTCACTGAAGCTTTCTTT; CDR3aa: CASSLGRGGLTEAFF
d_gene: NA; abundance: many; v_gene: TRBV29-1; j_gene: TRBJ2-2; CDR3nt: TGCAGCGTTGAACGGGCAGGGGCGGTCACCGGGGAGCTGTTTTTT; CDR3aa: CSVERAGAVTGELFF
d_gene: NA; abundance: many; v_gene: TRBV6-2/TRBV6-3; j_gene: TRBJ2-7; CDR3nt: TGTGCCAGCAGTTACTTGGCGGGGGAGCAGTACTTC; CDR3aa: CASSYLAGEQYF
d_gene: TRBD1; abundance: many; v_gene: TRBV12-3/TRBV12-4; j_gene: TRBJ2-1; CDR3nt: TGTGCCAGCAGTCCACCGTACAGGGGGTACAATGAGCAGTTCTTC; CDR3aa: CASSPPYRGYNEQFF
d_gene: TRBD2; abundance: many; v_gene: TRBV19; j_gene: TRBJ2-3; CDR3nt: TGTGCCAGTAGTATATCAGCGGGGAGCACAGATACGCAGTATTTT; CDR3aa: CASSISAGSTDTQYF
d_gene: NA; abundance: many; v_gene: TRBV4-3; j_gene: TRBJ2-1; CDR3nt: TGCGCCAGCAGCCAAGGGGCTTCCGTGTTGGATGAGCAGTTCTTC; CDR3aa: CASSQGASVLDEQFF
d_gene: NA; abundance: many; v_gene: TRBV25-1; j_gene: TRBJ2-7; CDR3nt: TGTGCCAGCAGCGCATACGAGGGGGACTCAAGGGAGCGATTC; CDR3aa: CASSAYEGDSRERF
d_gene: NA; abundance: many; v_gene: TRBV2; j_gene: TRBJ2-1; CDR3nt: TGTGCCAGCAGTGAACTAGGGGGGGGGAGCTCCTACAATGAGCAGTTCTTC; CDR3aa: CASSELGGGSSYNEQFF
d_gene: NA; abundance: many; v_gene: TRBV6-6; j_gene: TRBJ2-2; CDR3nt: TGTGCCAGCAGTTACTCGAATCTAGGGGGGAGGGCCGGGGAGCTGTTTTTT; CDR3aa: CASSYSNLGGRAGELFF
d_gene: NA; abundance: NA; v_gene: TRBV3-1; j_gene: TRBJ2-5; CDR3nt: TGTGCCAGCAGCCAAGGAAGAGGACAAGAGACCCAGTACTTC; CDR3aa: CASSQGRGQETQYF
d_gene: TRBD1; abundance: NA; v_gene: TRBV6-6; j_gene: TRBJ1-4; CDR3nt: TGTGCCAGCAGTACCGACAGGGACAGAAGAAGGACTAATGAAAAACTGTTTTTT; CDR3aa: CASSTDRDRRRTNEKLFF
d_gene: TRBD2; abundance: many; v_gene: TRBV5-1; j_gene: TRBJ2-1; CDR3nt: TGCGCCAGCAGCTTGGTAGTAGCGGGGAGTTACAATGAGCAGTTCTTC; CDR3aa: CASSLVVAGSYNEQFF
d_gene: NA; abundance: many; v_gene: TRBV11-3; j_gene: TRBJ1-6; CDR3nt: TGTGCCAGCAGCCTCCGCAATTCACCCCTCCACTTT; CDR3aa: CASSLRNSPLHF
d_gene: NA; abundance: few; v_gene: TRBV2; j_gene: TRBJ2-7; CDR3nt: TGTGCCAGCAGTGACTGGGAGGACGAGCAGTACTTC; CDR3aa: CASSDWEDEQYF
d_gene: NA; abundance: many; v_gene: TRBV5-1; j_gene: TRBJ1-1; CDR3nt: TGCGCCAGCAGCTTGGTTGCAGGCACTGAAGCTTTCTTT; CDR3aa: CASSLVAGTEAFF
d_gene: NA; abundance: many; v_gene: TRBV7-3; j_gene: TRBJ2-1; CDR3nt: TGTGCCAGCAGCTTCGCTCCCTGGCGGGGGCGGAGTGAGCAGTTCTTC; CDR3aa: CASSFAPWRGRSEQFF
d_gene: TRBD2; abundance: many; v_gene: TRBV4-3; j_gene: TRBJ2-3; CDR3nt: TGCGCCAGCAGCCTACAACTGACTAGCGGGAATGTATTTTCCGCCGCAGATACGCAGTATTTT; CDR3aa: CASSLQLTSGNVFSAADTQYF
d_gene: NA; abundance: many; v_gene: TRBV6-2/TRBV6-3; j_gene: TRBJ2-1; CDR3nt: TGTGCCAGCAGCCGGACCCCCCCGTACAATGAGCAGTTCTTC; CDR3aa: CASSRTPPYNEQFF
d_gene: NA; abundance: NA; v_gene: TRBV27; j_gene: TRBJ2-1; CDR3nt: TGTGCCACCCAAGAGCGGGCCGGATATTTTAATGAGCAGTTCTTC; CDR3aa: CATQERAGYFNEQFF
d_gene: NA; abundance: many; v_gene: TRBV19; j_gene: TRBJ2-5; CDR3nt: TGTGCCAGTAGTATAACTAGCAGAGAGACCCAGTACTTC; CDR3aa: CASSITSRETQYF
d_gene: NA; abundance: many; v_gene: TRBV18; j_gene: TRBJ2-5; CDR3nt: TGTGCCAGCTCACCTCCCGGCCAAGGGGAGACCCAGTACTTC; CDR3aa: CASSPPGQGETQYF
d_gene: TRBD1; abundance: few; v_gene: TRBV25-1; j_gene: TRBJ1-1; CDR3nt: TGTGCCAGCAGTACCTCAAAGGGGGCCGCTTTCTTT; CDR3aa: CASSTSKGAAFF
d_gene: NA; abundance: many; v_gene: TRBV24-1; j_gene: TRBJ2-5; CDR3nt: TGTGCCACCAGTGATTCAGAGACCCAGTACTTC; CDR3aa: CATSDSETQYF
d_gene: NA; abundance: many; v_gene: TRBV6-6; j_gene: TRBJ2-2; CDR3nt: TGTGCCAGCAGTTACAGAGTAGGGTCGAACACCGGGGAGCTGTTTTTT; CDR3aa: CASSYRVGSNTGELFF
d_gene: TRBD2; abundance: many; v_gene: TRBV11-2; j_gene: TRBJ2-2; CDR3nt: TGTGCCAGCACCGTTGCGGGGGGAGGCCCCGGGGAGCTGTTTTTT; CDR3aa: CASTVAGGGPGELFF
d_gene: TRBD2; abundance: NA; v_gene: TRBV14; j_gene: TRBJ2-5; CDR3nt: TGTGCCAGCAGCCAAGTGTGGGGGGGTGGAGAAGAGACCCAGTACTTC; CDR3aa: CASSQVWGGGEETQYF
d_gene: NA; abundance: few; v_gene: TRBV4-3; j_gene: TRBJ2-1; CDR3nt: TGCGCCAGCAGCCAAGCATCTAGTCAGGCAAATGAGCAGTTCTTC; CDR3aa: CASSQASSQANEQFF
d_gene: NA; abundance: NA; v_gene: TRBV30; j_gene: TRBJ2-7; CDR3nt: TGTGCCTGGAGTGTTCGGGGGCCAGGACTAGGAGACGAGCAGTACTTC; CDR3aa: CAWSVRGPGLGDEQYF
d_gene: NA; abundance: medium-sized; v_gene: TRBV2; j_gene: TRBJ2-7; CDR3nt: TGTGCCAGCAGGGGGGGCGTGGGCCCTGGGCCCTACGAGCAGTACTTC; CDR3aa: CASRGGVGPGPYEQYF
d_gene: TRBD2; abundance: many; v_gene: TRBV7-2; j_gene: TRBJ2-1; CDR3nt: TGTGCCAGCAGCTCCTTAGCGGGAGCCCTCTACAATGAGCAGTTCTTC; CDR3aa: CASSSLAGALYNEQFF
d_gene: NA; abundance: many; v_gene: TRBV7-9; j_gene: TRBJ2-6; CDR3nt: TGTGCTATGGCAGGGGCGGCCTCTGGGGCCAACGTCCTGACTTTC; CDR3aa: CAMAGAASGANVLTF
d_gene: NA; abundance: few; v_gene: TRBV20-1; j_gene: TRBJ1-1; CDR3nt: TGCAGTGCTAGACCGAACCGGGACACTGAAGCTTTCTTT; CDR3aa: CSARPNRDTEAFF
d_gene: NA; abundance: many; v_gene: TRBV20-1; j_gene: TRBJ2-1; CDR3nt: TGCAGTGCTAGAGACCCCGGTCCTGACAATGAGCAGTTCTTC; CDR3aa: CSARDPGPDNEQFF
d_gene: NA; abundance: many; v_gene: TRBV24-1; j_gene: TRBJ2-3; CDR3nt: TGTGCCACCAGTGACCGCCTTGGACCTAGCACAGATACGCAGTATTTT; CDR3aa: CATSDRLGPSTDTQYF
d_gene: NA; abundance: many; v_gene: TRBV5-1; j_gene: TRBJ2-7; CDR3nt: TGCGCCAGCAGCTTGGACAGGGAAGGAGCCGGCGAGCAGTACTTC; CDR3aa: CASSLDREGAGEQYF
d_gene: NA; abundance: many; v_gene: TRBV28; j_gene: TRBJ1-2; CDR3nt: TGTGCCAGCAGCCGACCACGGGACGGAAACTATGGCTACACCTTC; CDR3aa: CASSRPRDGNYGYTF
d_gene: NA; abundance: many; v_gene: TRBV5-1; j_gene: TRBJ1-5; CDR3nt: TGCGCCAGCAGCTTGGAGGTTGATCAGCCCCAGCATTTT; CDR3aa: CASSLEVDQPQHF
d_gene: TRBD1; abundance: few; v_gene: TRBV5-1; j_gene: TRBJ1-6; CDR3nt: TGCGCCAGCAGCTGGCAGGGGGCGGCGGATAATTCACCCCTCCACTTT; CDR3aa: CASSWQGAADNSPLHF
d_gene: TRBD2; abundance: many; v_gene: TRBV6-2/TRBV6-3; j_gene: TRBJ2-2; CDR3nt: TGTGCCAGCAGTCGCTACGGACTAGCGAACACCGGGGAGCTGTTTTTT; CDR3aa: CASSRYGLANTGELFF
d_gene: TRBD2; abundance: many; v_gene: TRBV11-3; j_gene: TRBJ2-1; CDR3nt: TGTGCCAGCAGGACAAGACTAGCGGGACCCTACAATGAGCAGTTCTTC; CDR3aa: CASRTRLAGPYNEQFF
d_gene: TRBD1; abundance: many; v_gene: TRBV24-1; j_gene: TRBJ2-5; CDR3nt: TGTGCCACCAGTGCCTTCGACAGGGTGGGCGAGACCCAGTACTTC; CDR3aa: CATSAFDRVGETQYF